What follows are 8 T cell receptor beta chains derived from one specimen sequenced in a study of beta chain features in type 1 diabetes. Expressed TCRB transcripts were sequenced, since all the RNA that had been isolated was reverse transcribed. The method was immunoSEQ multiplex PCR; TCRdb's version includes in-frame clones alone and lacks a portion of them. This sample carries over 350,000 clones, approximately 16% of them seen once, and the ten largest clones take 0.019%. The specimen was naive CD4+ T cells from blood. The receptors stem from a woman between 18 and 29 years old in good health.

In this sample, this clone turned up a few times. The chain joins TRBV6-6 to TRBJ1-1; 7 nucleotides align to TRBD1. Germline V gene data show CDR1 as MNHNY and CDR2 as SVGAGI (reference sequence). The CDR3 is 13 residues long. V was pared by 6 bases and J by 8 bases, with 9 bases of the junction left unmatched. This chain's CDR3 is CASRGTGVREAFF. In DNA form, the CDR3 reads TGTGCCAGCAGGGGAACAGGGGTAAGAGAAGCTTTCTTT.

The V gene is TRBV18, the J gene TRBJ2-5; 8 nucleotides align to TRBD2. This CDR3 has 14 residues. Per germline, CDR1 KGHSH and CDR2 LQKENI. With 4 bases clipped from V and 5 bases from J, the junction kept 6 bases outside the gene matches. The CDR3 reads CASSLFSGSETQYF. DNA of the CDR3: TGTGCCAGCTCACTCTTCAGCGGGAGTGAGACCCAGTACTTC.

The chain carries TRBV6-6 and TRBJ1-5; 9 bases line up with TRBD1. V lost 6 bases to trimming and J lost 6 bases; unmatched junction nucleotides: 9. The CDR3 contains 15 residues. The V gene's germline CDR1 is MNHNY and CDR2 SVGAGI (reference sequence). The CDR3 nucleotides read TGTGCCAGCAGGCTTACAGGGGGCACGGGTCAGCCCCAGCATTTT. Protein product: CASRLTGGTGQPQHF.

With respect to this clone: Other DNA sequences in this specimen translate into the identical CDR3. The rearrangement uses TRBV7-9 and TRBJ2-7; D might be TRBD2 (6 bases). The CDR3 loop spans 13 amino acids. The germline V gene encodes CDR1 SEHNR and CDR2 FQNEAQ (reference sequence). V was shortened by 5 bases and J by 3 bases, with 11 bases between the two germline ends. The CDR3 DNA reads as TGTGCCAGCAGCCTAGGGACTCTCTACGAGCAGTACTTC. This gives the protein CASSLGTLYEQYF.

This clone was detected only a few times. This chain joins TRBV27 and TRBJ1-4; unclear D gene. Per the germline V gene, CDR1 is MNHEY and CDR2 is SMNVEV (reference sequence). This CDR3 is 15 amino acids long. With 0 bases removed from V and 13 bases from J, the gap between germline ends came to 18 bases. The CDR3 is CASSLSRPAGLGLFF. The CDR3 region has the DNA TGTGCCAGCAGTTTATCAAGGCCCGCCGGGTTGGGACTGTTTTTT.

This clone was observed a few times. CDR3 sequence reads: CTVPRERSTGELFF. DNA for the CDR3: TGCACCGTACCCCGGGAGAGGTCCACCGGGGAGCTGTTTTTT. The chain combines TRBV29-1 with TRBJ2-2, with TRBD2 as a possible D gene (6 bases). Germline V CDR1 and CDR2: SQVTM, ANQGSEA. CDR3 length equals 14 residues.

The rearrangement links TRBV5-6 to TRBJ2-1, with TRBD1 as a possible D gene (5 bases). With 1 base removed from V and 7 bases from J, the gap between germline ends came to 15 bases. The CDR3 length is 15 residues. Per germline, CDR1 SGHDT and CDR2 YYEEEE. The CDR3 DNA reads as TGTGCCAGCAGCTTGAAGATAGTAGGGGATAATGAGCAGTTCTTC. It specifies CASSLKIVGDNEQFF.

Only a few counts were recorded for this clone. The chain joins TRBV28 to TRBJ2-1, with a weak D call TRBD1 (6 bases). The CDR3 is 16 amino acids. V was cut by 5 bases and J by 3 bases, with 17 bases left in between. The V gene's germline CDR1 is MDHEN and CDR2 SYDVKM. CDR3 sequence reads: CASSPPGHTHYNEQFF. The CDR3 DNA sequence: TGTGCCAGCAGTCCACCGGGACACACACACTACAATGAGCAGTTCTTC.